This T cell receptor beta chain was observed in a study of post-analysis software for immune sequencing data. Study information: Recorded disease courses covered relapsing-remitting, secondary progressive and progressive-relapsing multiple sclerosis. Some patients had no subtype annotation. Study-wide findings and caveats: Relative to controls, patients with multiple sclerosis showed significantly lower normalized Chao1 diversity. Same-batch samples co-clustered strongly by F measure. Included in a set of five TRBV segments more frequent in patients than controls were TRBV5-6, TRBV5-1 and TRBV20-1.

V lost 5 bases to trimming and J lost 2 bases, with 16 bases between them. There are 17 residues in the CDR3. Germline assignment: CDR1 SEHNR and CDR2 FQNEAQ (reference sequence). A note on this clonotype: Its antigen is not known.

Built from TCR beta cDNA, the libraries had unique molecular identifiers in them. TCRdb used MiXCR to reprocess the PCR reads, holding one entry per CDR3 protein. The data show roughly 670,000 distinct CDR3 sequences, 55% to 60% seen once. Sequencing used blood. This chain uses TRBV7-9 with TRBJ2-6, with D perhaps given as TRBD1 or TRBD2 (5 bases each). The receptor was isolated from a girl aged 2-10 years with multiple sclerosis. The CDR3 region is CASSARGYPPGANVLTF. DNA for the CDR3: TGTGCCAGCAGCGCCCGGGGCTATCCCCCTGGGGCCAACGTCCTGACTTTC. Combining the CDR3 with reference TRBV7-9 and TRBJ2-6 gives the whole variable domain DTGVSQNPRHKITKRGQNVTFRCDPISEHNRLYWYRQTLGQGPEFLTYFQNEAQLEKSRLLSDRFSAERPKGSFSTLEIQRTEQGDSAMYLCASSARGYPPGANVLTFGAGSRLTVL.